Below are 25 T cell receptor beta chains sequenced from a single sample in a study of blood T cell repertoires in COVID-19. Clones were sequenced by immunoSEQ multiplex PCR, and TCRdb holds only the in-frame ones, with some missing. Of over 400,000 clones listed, roughly nine tenths were seen once; the top ten hold 8% to 9.5%. Sequencing was performed on PBMCs or T cells enriched from blood (not recorded which). These receptors all stem from a woman between 55 and 75 years old who had recovered from COVID-19.

The sample holds one count of this clone. This chain links TRBV7-9 with TRBJ1-1; 8 nucleotides line up with TRBD1. Germline V gene sequence: CDR1 SEHNR, CDR2 FQNEAQ (reference sequence). CDR3 length: 17 residues. The junction had 12 bases not matched to a gene; V was cut back by 5 bases and J by 1 base. CDR3 nucleotides: TGTGCCAGCAGCCAAAGGGGTGCAGGGGGCTGGAACACTGAAGCTTTCTTT. Protein product: CASSQRGAGGWNTEAFF.

Only one count was recorded for this clone. The V gene is TRBV3-1 (or the pseudogene TRBV3-2), the J gene TRBJ2-2; 11 positions match TRBD1. Germline lookup yields CDR1 LGHDT and CDR2 YNNKEL (reference sequence). V was clipped by 4 bases and J by 6 bases; unmatched bases: 10. The CDR3 has 17 amino acids. CDR3 bases: TGTGCCAGCAGCCGAATGCGGACAGGGGGCGGGTCCGGGGAGCTGTTTTTT. It translates to CASSRMRTGGGSGELFF.

This chain joins TRBV11-2 and TRBJ2-1, with 14 bases aligning to TRBD2. The CDR3 is made up of 15 amino acids. V lost 6 bases to trimming and J lost 10 bases; unmatched junction nucleotides: 8. Germline V gene lookup returns CDR1 SGHAT and CDR2 FQNNGV. The CDR3 reads CASRRLAGGIWEQFF. CDR3 sequence (DNA): TGTGCCAGCAGGCGACTAGCGGGGGGGATTTGGGAGCAGTTCTTC.

This chain links TRBV5-1 with TRBJ1-3, with D possibly matching TRBD1 (5 bases). CDR3 length: 16 residues. Germline V gene sequence: CDR1 SGHRS, CDR2 YFSETQ. V gave up 1 base and J gave up 0 bases, with 11 bases separating them. CDR3 DNA sequence: TGCGCCAGCAGCTTGAAGGGAGGGGACTCTGGAAACACCATATATTTT. Its protein product is CASSLKGGDSGNTIYF.

The chain couples TRBV3-1 (or the pseudogene TRBV3-2) to TRBJ2-5, with D perhaps TRBD1 (5 bases). The CDR3 contains 16 residues. V lost 4 bases, J lost 5 bases, and 20 bases lay in between. Germline V gene data show CDR1 as LGHDT and CDR2 as YNNKEL (reference sequence). CDR3 DNA: TGTGCCAGCAGCCCAGCCCCAGGGCAGCCCGGGGAGACCCAGTACTTC. Translation gives CASSPAPGQPGETQYF.

In this sample, this clone turned up once. V usage is TRBV5-4 and J usage is TRBJ2-6; 11 bases agree with TRBD1. After removal of 5 bases from V and 2 bases from J, the junction contained 6 bases not matched to a gene. This CDR3 region has 17 residues. From germline, CDR1 is SGHNT and CDR2 YYREEE (reference sequence). The CDR3 protein is CASSRDRGTTGANVLTF. DNA for the CDR3: TGTGCCAGCAGTCGGGACAGGGGGACTACTGGGGCCAACGTCCTGACTTTC.

V is TRBV2 and J is TRBJ2-3; D is possibly TRBD1 (6 bases). The V gene lost 4 bases and the J gene lost 3 bases, with 11 bases spanning the gap. Per germline, CDR1 SNHLY and CDR2 FYNNEI. The CDR3 sequence is 14 residues long. The CDR3 sequence is CASSVWQGTDTQYF. The CDR3 bases are TGTGCCAGCAGTGTCTGGCAGGGGACAGATACGCAGTATTTT.

CDR3 sequence (DNA): TGTGCCAGTAGTATTGCGGGGGGCACAGATACGCAGTATTTT. It is translated as CASSIAGGTDTQYF. The V gene is TRBV19, the J gene TRBJ2-3, with 7 bases identical to TRBD2. The CDR3 is made up of 14 amino acids. V lost 3 bases and J lost 1; bases outside the gene matches: 1. Germline-derived CDR1 and CDR2 are LNHDA and SQIVND (reference sequence).

The chain is built from TRBV9 and TRBJ2-1, with TRBD1 matching over 9 bases. Germline CDR1 and CDR2: SGDLS and YYNGEE. Trimming at V came to 3 bases and at J to 6 bases, leaving 10 bases not matched to a gene. The CDR3 is 16 amino acids. This chain's CDR3 is CASSASPQGAGNEQFF. CDR3 DNA: TGTGCCAGCAGCGCCTCACCACAGGGGGCGGGCAATGAGCAGTTCTTC.

The CDR3 loop is CASSLADPGQGAKAFF. CDR3 bases: TGCGCCAGCAGCTTGGCCGACCCGGGACAGGGGGCGAAAGCTTTCTTT. This chain joins TRBV5-1 and TRBJ1-1; TRBD1 matches at 12 bases. The CDR3 runs to 16 residues. In germline, CDR1 is SGHRS, CDR2 YFSETQ. V shed 0 bases, J shed 9 bases, and the junction held 9 bases outside the gene matches.

This rearrangement joins TRBV5-1 to TRBJ2-7; 10 bases fit TRBD1. This CDR3 comprises 14 residues. CDR1 SGHRS and CDR2 YFSETQ come from the germline V gene. Trimming at V came to 4 bases and at J to 3 bases, leaving 4 bases not matched to a gene. The CDR3: CASSLGQGIYEQYF. The CDR3 DNA reads as TGCGCCAGCAGCCTGGGACAGGGGATCTACGAGCAGTACTTC. Combining the CDR3 with reference TRBV5-1 and TRBJ2-7 gives the whole variable domain KAGVTQTPRYLIKTRGQQVTLSCSPISGHRSVSWYQQTPGQGLQFLFEYFSETQRNKGNFPGRFSGRQFSNSRSEMNVSTLELGDSALYLCASSLGQGIYEQYFGPGTRLTVT.

The V gene is TRBV2, the J gene TRBJ2-7; 8 nucleotides match TRBD2. The CDR3 runs to 13 residues. Germline CDR1 and CDR2: SNHLY and FYNNEI. The V gene end was trimmed by 10 bases and the J gene end by 1 base; junction bases not matched to a gene: 6. In nucleotides, the CDR3 is TGTGCCATCCGGGGGGGATCGTCCTACGAGCAGTACTTC. It translates to CAIRGGSSYEQYF.

The J gene is TRBJ1-1, the V gene TRBV15; 7 bases fit TRBD1. In germline, CDR1 is LNHNV, CDR2 YYDKDF (reference sequence). V gave up 3 bases and J gave up 2 bases; unmatched junction bases: 9. The CDR3 contains 16 residues. CDR3 coding DNA: TGTGCCACCAGCAGCCCCAGGACAGGAGACAACACTGAAGCTTTCTTT. This translates into CATSSPRTGDNTEAFF.

The rearrangement joins TRBV4-1 to TRBJ2-5; a possible D gene is TRBD2 (5 bases). CDR1 and CDR2 from the germline V gene are MGHRA and YSYEKL. The length of the CDR3 is 16 residues. V gave up 1 base and J gave up 2 bases, with 14 bases separating them. DNA for the CDR3: TGCGCCAGCAGCCAAGGGGTCCCGCCGGGGCAAGAGACCCAGTACTTC. The encoded protein is CASSQGVPPGQETQYF.

Comments on this clone: Other DNA sequences of this sample code for an identical CDR3. This chain uses TRBV5-4 with TRBJ1-2; no clear D. CDR1 is SGHNT and CDR2 is YYREEE in the germline V gene (reference sequence). The CDR3 has 13 amino acids. Trimming shortened V by 0 bases and J by 6 bases, and 9 bases separated the two germline ends. DNA of the CDR3: TGTGCCAGCAGCTTGGGGGGAGTGGATGGCTACACCTTC. Translated: CASSLGGVDGYTF. The full variable domain, its missing parts supplied by reference TRBV5-4 and TRBJ1-2, is ETGVTQSPTHLIKTRGQQVTLRCSSQSGHNTVSWYQQALGQGPQFIFQYYREEENGRGNFPPRFSGLQFPNYSSELNVNALELDDSALYLCASSLGGVDGYTFGSGTRLTVV.

V usage is TRBV2 and J usage is TRBJ2-7; 7 nucleotides agree with TRBD1. With 4 bases clipped from V and 8 bases from J, the junction kept 8 bases outside the gene matches. From germline, CDR1 is SNHLY and CDR2 FYNNEI. The CDR3 runs to 13 residues. The CDR3 sequence: CASSATGVFKQYV. CDR3 bases: TGTGCCAGCAGTGCTACAGGGGTTTTTAAGCAGTACGTC.

The chain joins TRBV6-6 to TRBJ1-2, with unresolved D. V was clipped by 8 bases and J by 1 base, with 17 bases between them. Germline V lookup: CDR1 MNHNY, CDR2 SVGAGI (reference sequence). The CDR3 has 15 residues. The DNA of the CDR3 is TGTGCCAGCCAATCAGTCCTGGCCCATAACTATGGCTACACCTTC. Translated: CASQSVLAHNYGYTF.

The genes are TRBV28 and TRBJ2-7; tentative D call: TRBD1 (6 bases). With 3 bases removed from V and 1 base from J, the gap between germline ends came to 7 bases. The germline V gene encodes CDR1 MDHEN and CDR2 SYDVKM. This CDR3 spans 13 amino acids. As DNA, the CDR3 is TGTGCCAGCAGTTTCAGGGGTTCCTACGAGCAGTACGTC. The encoded protein is CASSFRGSYEQYV.

The J gene is TRBJ2-2, the V gene TRBV2; 7 nucleotides align to TRBD2. The V and J ends lost 5 bases and 8 bases, in that order; junction bases with no gene match: 5. CDR1 SNHLY and CDR2 FYNNEI come from the germline V gene. The CDR3 has 13 residues. The DNA of the CDR3 is TGTGCCAGCAGTCCGACTAGCCATGGGGAGCTGTTTTTT. Its translation: CASSPTSHGELFF.

This sequence joins TRBV6-5 and TRBJ1-2; 8 bases are a match to TRBD1. CDR3 size: 15 residues. CDR1 and CDR2 from the germline V gene are MNHEY and SVGAGI. Losses at the gene ends were 4 bases for V and 3 bases for J; bases not matched to a gene: 7. Written as DNA, the CDR3 is TGTGCCAGCAGTTCCCCCGGACAGGGAGACTATGGCTACACCTTC. It yields the protein CASSSPGQGDYGYTF.

The chain recombines TRBV12-3 or TRBV12-4 with TRBJ1-1; 7 bases line up with TRBD1. This CDR3 region has 13 residues. The V and J ends lost 5 bases and 4 bases, in that order; junction bases with no gene match: 4. The CDR3 protein is CASSNQGGTEAFF. The CDR3 bases are TGTGCCAGCAGTAACCAGGGGGGCACTGAAGCTTTCTTT.

This chain links TRBV5-1 with TRBJ2-5; no reliable D call. Germline V gives CDR1 SGHRS, CDR2 YFSETQ. The CDR3 totals 14 residues. Trimming pared 4 bases from V and 2 bases from J, leaving 12 bases between. The CDR3 DNA is TGCGCCAGCAGCCTGAGAGCGCATCAAGAGACCCAGTACTTC. This codes for CASSLRAHQETQYF.

This chain joins TRBV4-2 and TRBJ1-3; 9 bases agree with TRBD1. CDR3 length: 16 amino acids. The junction had 5 bases not matched to a gene; V was cut back by 4 bases and J by 1 base. Germline-derived CDR1 and CDR2 are LGHNA and YNFKEQ. CDR3 in amino acids: CASSPGTGLSGNTIYF. DNA for the CDR3: TGTGCCAGCAGCCCCGGGACAGGGCTTTCTGGAAACACCATATATTTT.

V usage is TRBV5-1 and J usage is TRBJ1-4; D possibly corresponds to TRBD1 (6 bases). The germline V and J ends were trimmed by 3 bases and 8 bases, with 14 bases remaining between them. This CDR3 contains 14 residues. Germline values: CDR1 SGHRS, CDR2 YFSETQ. The CDR3 coding sequence is TGCGCCAGCAGCTCAACAGGGATGCACGAAAAACTGTTTTTT. Protein product: CASSSTGMHEKLFF.

This chain connects TRBV24-1 to TRBJ1-5; tentatively, D is TRBD1 (6 bases). With 9 bases removed from V and 3 bases from J, the gap between germline ends came to 14 bases. CDR1 KGHDR and CDR2 SFDVKD come from the germline V gene. The CDR3 consists of 14 residues. Here the CDR3 DNA reads TGTGCCACCCAGGCGGGGGGCAACAATCAGCCCCAGCATTTT. Translation: CATQAGGNNQPQHF.